This TCR beta chain emerged from a study of cytomegalovirus exposure and HLA in healthy donors. Study-level information: In an early release, HLA-typed donors contributed about 80 million unique TCR sequences. Study-level points and caveats: Later on, a genetic analysis was performed. It linked a missense variant in DCLRE1C with V- and J-gene trimming of TCR beta. Reported performance of the classifier showed diagnosis of cytomegalovirus status with high specificity and sensitivity. In a later analysis, HLA-C alleles had the fewest associated TCRs, DRB1 alleles the most.

This clone was recorded once. The antigen remains undetermined. The study ran its PCR with 60 Vbeta and 13 Jbeta primers. The method was immunoSEQ multiplex PCR; TCRdb's version includes in-frame clones alone and lacks a portion of them. This table holds under 120,000 clones, approximately 70% found once. CDR1 and CDR2 (germline): MNHNS, SASEGT. CDR3 size: 12 residues. V lost 5 bases and J 1 base, leaving 5 bases between the germline ends. The sequenced sample consisted of PBMCs. This TCR came from a man aged 40-50 years in good health and CMV-seropositive. The chain combines TRBV6-1 with TRBJ2-5; D remains unclear. The CDR3 is CASSRSQETQYF. The DNA of the CDR3 is TGTGCCAGCAGTCGTAGCCAAGAGACCCAGTACTTC.